This TCR beta chain originates from a study of shared clonotypes between healthy human individuals. Turning to the study itself: Sampling drew on donors who were a couple of women and a few men aged 18 to 49. Findings of the study overall: Of the naive CD4 clonotypes, 4% to 5% were shared across four donors. Genetic and exposure-history diversity was limited by the few donors. Rarefaction indicated that sorted-subset sequencing remained incomplete although depth was large.

Some clones are missing from TCRdb's copy, which holds only in-frame ones; the method was immunoSEQ multiplex PCR. The table shows approximately 2.1 million clones, with 85% to 95% occurring only once. This CDR3 is 14 amino acids long. Trimming at V came to 3 bases and at J to 10 bases, leaving 5 bases not matched to a gene. Germline lookup yields CDR1 MNHNS and CDR2 SASEGT. A remark on this clone: Its antigen is not identified.

This receptor was taken from a man aged 18 to 29 in good health. Some clones in this sample may be carry-over from other donors' samples. The specimen sequenced was naive CD4+ T cells from PBMCs. The subset is: CD45RA+ positively selected. The chain joins TRBV6-1 to TRBJ1-4, with 10 bases that match TRBD1. This chain's CDR3 is CASSEWTGGGKLFF. The CDR3, as DNA: TGTGCCAGCAGTGAGTGGACAGGGGGGGGAAAACTGTTTTTT.